The next 14 T cell receptor beta chains were all read from a single sample in a study of T cells in Graves' hyperthyroidism and ophthalmopathy (dated by TCRdb to between 2018 and 2020). Receptors were amplified or captured by multiplex PCR. The run used an Illumina HiSeq 2000. The TCR beta CDR3 regions were amplified from RNA transcripts. A first-round RT-PCR of the TCR CDR3 used the HTBI primer set with the Qiagen OneStep RT-PCR kit. Using fastp at Q25 and MiXCR, TCRdb reprocessed the public reads and kept productive beta chains. Under each unique CDR3 protein, matching rows form one entry showing the most common genes and DNA. The sample yields 350,000 to 400,000 distinct CDR3 sequences; 14% to 15% were counted once. Clones ranked in the top ten supply about 30% of the sample. Sample: blood. The origin of the receptors is a woman between 25 and 40 years old with Graves' hyperthyroidism.

This clonotype was seen at least ten times. The chain is built from TRBV7-8 and TRBJ2-2, with 8 bases aligning to TRBD1. The J segment lost 3 bases and the V segment lost 3 bases, leaving 3 bases of the junction unmatched. Germline assignment: CDR1 SGHVS and CDR2 FQNEAQ. This CDR3 spans 15 amino acids. This chain's CDR3 is CASSFRQGYTGELFF. DNA for the CDR3: TGTGCCAGCAGCTTCCGACAGGGGTACACCGGGGAGCTGTTTTTT.

This chain links TRBV12-3 or TRBV12-4 with TRBJ2-7, with a weak D call TRBD2 (6 bases). This CDR3 comprises 13 residues. Between the trimmed V and J ends, which lost 4 bases and 5 bases, there was a span of 12 bases. CDR3 sequence (DNA): TGTGCCAGCAGTTGGGGAGGAGTCGACGAGCAGTACTTC. It specifies CASSWGGVDEQYF.

This clonotype has ten or more counts. The chain joins TRBV10-3 to TRBJ1-6; possible D gene TRBD1, 5 bases. The CDR3 sequence is 12 residues long. Germline lookup yields CDR1 ENHRY and CDR2 SYGVKD. V was pared by 0 bases and J by 13 bases, with 7 bases between. The CDR3 reads CAISESYRPLHF. The CDR3 DNA is TGTGCCATCAGTGAGTCTTACAGGCCCCTCCACTTT.

The chain joins TRBV3-1 to TRBJ2-5; D may match TRBD1 or TRBD2 (7 bases each). The length of the CDR3 is 15 residues. The V gene lost 3 bases and the J gene lost 4 bases, with 15 bases spanning the gap. Germline V gene lookup returns CDR1 LGHDT and CDR2 YNNKEL (reference sequence). The CDR3 sequence is CASSHYRGGGETQYF. As DNA, the CDR3 is TGTGCCAGCAGCCACTACAGGGGCGGGGGAGAGACCCAGTACTTC.

This clonotype was picked up a small number of times. V is TRBV7-4 and J is TRBJ1-6; perhaps TRBD1 as D (5 bases). The germline CDR1 and CDR2 sequences are SGHVT and SQSDAQ. Trimming removed 3 bases at V and 0 bases at J, with 12 bases between. The CDR3 contains 17 residues. DNA of the CDR3: TGTGCCAGCAGCTTTCCGAAAGACAGCTCCTATAATTCACCCCTCCACTTT. Its protein is CASSFPKDSSYNSPLHF.

This chain connects TRBV10-3 to TRBJ2-3; tentative D call: TRBD2 (6 bases). Germline V gene sequence: CDR1 ENHRY, CDR2 SYGVKD. Trimming cost V 6 bases and J 0 bases, with 13 bases left between them. The CDR3 runs 15 residues. The DNA of the CDR3 is TGTGCCATCAGGAGCGGGTGGACTAGCACAGATACGCAGTATTTT. Residues: CAIRSGWTSTDTQYF.

The chain has TRBV6-2 or TRBV6-3 and TRBJ2-7, with 7 nucleotides matching TRBD1. The junction had 7 bases not matched to a gene; V was cut back by 4 bases and J by 1 base. This CDR3 comprises 15 residues. The germline V gene has CDR1 MNHEY and CDR2 SVGEGT. CDR3 nucleotide sequence: TGTGCCAGCAGTTCCACCGGGACAGCTTCCTACGAGCAGTACTTC. Encoded protein: CASSSTGTASYEQYF.

This clonotype was observed once. Just one base apart from a much larger clone, this may be a read error. This chain uses TRBV3-1 with TRBJ2-7; 11 nucleotides agree with TRBD1. Germline V gene sequence: CDR1 LGHDT, CDR2 YNNKEL (reference sequence). This CDR3 spans 14 amino acids. Here the CDR3 reads CAGSQGQGAGEQYF. CDR3 sequence (DNA): TGTGCCGGCAGCCAAGGACAGGGGGCCGGCGAGCAGTACTTC.

The chain joins TRBV6-2 or TRBV6-3 to TRBJ2-1; TRBD1 or TRBD2 may be the D gene (5 bases each). The CDR3 has 18 amino acids. Germline V gene lookup returns CDR1 MNHEY and CDR2 SVGEGT. The germline V and J ends were trimmed by 8 bases and 1 base, with 24 bases remaining between them. This chain's CDR3 is CASAEIKPGTLSYNEQFF. DNA for the CDR3: TGTGCCAGCGCGGAGATAAAACCCGGGACCCTATCCTACAATGAGCAGTTCTTC.

This chain uses TRBV7-6 with TRBJ2-5; 13 nucleotides align to TRBD2. CDR3 length equals 15 residues. After removal of 3 bases from V and 4 bases from J, the junction contained 2 bases not matched to a gene. In germline, CDR1 is SGHVS, CDR2 FNYEAQ. The CDR3 bases are TGTGCCAGCAGCTTCGGGACTAGCGGGATAGAGACCCAGTACTTC. This translates into CASSFGTSGIETQYF.

This clonotype was seen at least ten times. The V call is TRBV3-1, the J call TRBJ2-7; D not certain. V lost 0 bases, J lost 3 bases, and 6 bases lay in between. The CDR3 totals 13 residues. Germline V gene data show CDR1 as LGHDT and CDR2 as YNNKEL (reference sequence). The CDR3 DNA sequence: TGTGCCAGCAGCCAAGAAAGTCTCTACGAGCAGTACTTC. This sequence encodes CASSQESLYEQYF.

The CDR3 loop is CASSHQRQGSRTEAFF. The CDR3 bases are TGCGCCAGCAGCCACCAAAGACAGGGGAGTAGGACTGAAGCTTTCTTT. The chain joins TRBV4-1 to TRBJ1-1, with 8 positions matching TRBD1. V gave up 3 bases and J gave up 5 bases; unmatched junction bases: 11. Germline CDR1 MGHRA, CDR2 YSYEKL. The CDR3 contains 16 residues.

This clonotype was found many times. The chain has TRBV11-2 and TRBJ2-1, with 9 bases identical to TRBD1. The CDR3 totals 13 residues. CDR1 is SGHAT and CDR2 is FQNNGV in the germline V gene. V shed 6 bases and J 4 bases; nucleotides not matched to a gene: 1. CDR3 amino acids: CASRGQGYNEQFF. The CDR3 bases are TGTGCCAGCAGGGGACAGGGTTACAATGAGCAGTTCTTC.

This clonotype was recorded many times. The genes are TRBV15 and TRBJ2-7, with a weak D call TRBD2 (5 bases). Germline V gene data show CDR1 as LNHNV and CDR2 as YYDKDF (reference sequence). V lost 1 base to trimming and J lost 0 bases, with 7 bases between them. The CDR3 length is 14 residues. In nucleotides, the CDR3 is TGTGCCACCAGCAGAGCGGGAAACTCCTACGAGCAGTACTTC. This gives the protein CATSRAGNSYEQYF.